The present entry profiles one T cell receptor beta chain with its context. V lost 0 bases and J lost 5, with 13 bases in between. There are 15 residues in the CDR3. Germline CDR1 reads LGHNA; CDR2 reads YNFKEQ. These data originate in a study of T cells after yellow fever vaccination. TCRdb reprocessed the 5' RACE reads with MiXCR, giving one entry per CDR3 protein. Here the sample spans around 350,000 distinct CDR3 sequences, 11% being singletons. This TCR was sampled from a man between 18 and 29 years old who received the YFV17D yellow fever vaccine. V gene TRBV4-2 combines with J gene TRBJ2-5; D is possibly TRBD2 (6 bases). The material was PBMCs, obtained on the day of the first yellow fever vaccination. CDR3 nucleotides: TGTGCCAGCAGCCAAGATCTAGGACTATCGGAGACCCAGTACTTC. Translating gives CASSQDLGLSETQYF.